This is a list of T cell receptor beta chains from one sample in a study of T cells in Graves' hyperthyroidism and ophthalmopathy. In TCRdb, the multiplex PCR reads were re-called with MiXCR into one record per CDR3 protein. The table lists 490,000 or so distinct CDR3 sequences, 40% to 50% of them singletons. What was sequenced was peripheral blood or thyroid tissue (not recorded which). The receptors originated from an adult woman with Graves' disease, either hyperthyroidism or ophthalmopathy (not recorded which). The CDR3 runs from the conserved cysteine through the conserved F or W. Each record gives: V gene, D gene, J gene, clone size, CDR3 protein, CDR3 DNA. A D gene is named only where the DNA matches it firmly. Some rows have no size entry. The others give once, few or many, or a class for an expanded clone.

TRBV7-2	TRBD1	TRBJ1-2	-	CASSLAQGDNYGYTF	TGTGCCAGCAGCTTAGCGCAGGGGGATAACTATGGCTACACCTTC
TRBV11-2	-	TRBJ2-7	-	CASSFPMARMRSYEQYF	TGTGCCAGCAGCTTCCCAATGGCAAGGATGCGGTCCTACGAGCAGTACTTC
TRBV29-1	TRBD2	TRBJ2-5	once	CSVTSGGNQETQYF	TGCAGCGTGACTAGCGGGGGGAACCAAGAGACCCAGTACTTC
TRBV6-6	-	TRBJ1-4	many	CASSLQGTHEKLFF	TGTGCCAGCAGTTTACAGGGAACACATGAAAAACTGTTTTTT
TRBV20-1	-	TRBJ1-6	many	CSAERWGLNSPLHF	TGCAGTGCTGAACGGTGGGGCCTAAATTCACCCCTCCACTTT
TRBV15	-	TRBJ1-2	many	CATSSTYYGYTF	TGTGCCACCAGCAGTACTTACTATGGCTACACCTTC
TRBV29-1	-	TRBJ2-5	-	CSVEGDGETQYF	TGCAGCGTTGAAGGGGACGGAGAGACCCAGTACTTC
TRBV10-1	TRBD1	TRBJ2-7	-	CASSATGPPYEQYF	TGCGCCAGCAGTGCGACAGGGCCCCCCTACGAGCAGTACTTC
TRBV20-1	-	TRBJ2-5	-	CSARSRRAGLGTQYF	TGCAGTGCTAGATCCAGGCGGGCAGGGCTCGGGACCCAGTACTTC
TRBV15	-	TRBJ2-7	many	CATSRGPRGSATYEQYF	TGTGCCACCAGCAGAGGCCCGCGAGGGAGTGCTACTTACGAGCAGTACTTC
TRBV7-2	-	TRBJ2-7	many	CASSLGGWRYEQYF	TGTGCCAGCAGCTTAGGGGGCTGGCGGTACGAGCAGTACTTC
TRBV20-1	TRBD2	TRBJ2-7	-	CSARGTSGYEQYF	TGCAGTGCCCGAGGGACTAGCGGTTACGAGCAGTACTTC
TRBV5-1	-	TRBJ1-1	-	CASSLDRHMNTEAFF	TGCGCCAGCAGCTTGGATCGCCACATGAACACTGAAGCTTTCTTT
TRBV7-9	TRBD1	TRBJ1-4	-	CASSWEQGGKLFF	TGTGCCAGCAGCTGGGAACAGGGGGGGAAACTGTTTTTT
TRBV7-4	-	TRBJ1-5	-	CASSLRVADNQPQHF	TGTGCCAGCAGCTTAAGGGTGGCAGACAATCAGCCCCAGCATTTT
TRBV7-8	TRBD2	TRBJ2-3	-	CASSRLAGAADTQYF	TGTGCCAGCAGCCGCCTAGCGGGGGCTGCAGATACGCAGTATTTT
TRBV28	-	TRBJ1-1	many	CASSLDGGEAFF	TGTGCCAGCAGTTTGGATGGCGGGGAGGCTTTCTTT
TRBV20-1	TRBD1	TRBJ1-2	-	CSARDPGTGDDGYTF	TGCAGTGCTAGAGACCCCGGGACAGGGGACGATGGCTACACCTTC
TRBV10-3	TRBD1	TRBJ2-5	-	CAISGYRGPQETQYF	TGTGCCATCAGTGGTTACAGGGGCCCACAAGAGACCCAGTACTTC
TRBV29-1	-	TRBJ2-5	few	CSVEAATDYQETQYF	TGCAGCGTTGAAGCCGCAACGGACTATCAAGAGACCCAGTACTTC
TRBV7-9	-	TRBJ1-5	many	CASSSNSNQPQHF	TGTGCCAGCAGCTCGAATAGCAATCAGCCCCAGCATTTT
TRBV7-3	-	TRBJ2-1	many	CASSSRASYNEQFF	TGTGCCAGCAGCTCCCGGGCGTCCTACAATGAGCAGTTCTTC
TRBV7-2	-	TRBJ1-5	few	CASASETRGNNQPQHF	TGTGCCAGCGCATCTGAAACTCGCGGGAACAATCAGCCCCAGCATTTT
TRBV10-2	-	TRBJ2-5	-	CASSEPKHVRETQYF	TGCGCCAGCAGTGAGCCGAAACACGTCCGCGAGACCCAGTACTTC
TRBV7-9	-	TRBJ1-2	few	CASSPQYRVRGYTF	TGTGCCAGCAGCCCCCAATACAGGGTTCGCGGCTACACCTTC
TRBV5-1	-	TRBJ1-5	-	CASSLDGHVQPQHF	TGCGCCAGCAGCTTAGACGGACATGTTCAGCCCCAGCATTTT
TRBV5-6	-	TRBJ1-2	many	CASSTGQRNGYTF	TGTGCCAGCAGCACAGGACAGAGAAATGGCTACACCTTC
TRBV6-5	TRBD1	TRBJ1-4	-	CASSNTGTGGEKLFF	TGTGCCAGCAGTAACACCGGGACAGGGGGTGAAAAACTGTTTTTT
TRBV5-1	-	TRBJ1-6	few	CASSLAENSPLHF	TGCGCCAGCAGCTTGGCCGAGAATTCACCCCTCCACTTT
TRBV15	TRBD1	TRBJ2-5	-	CATSKRQGYQETQYF	TGTGCCACCTCCAAAAGACAGGGATACCAAGAGACCCAGTACTTC